This TCR beta chain was identified in a study of blood T cell repertoires in COVID-19. The overall study: From T cells, B-cell-depleted T cells, or PBMCs came the material, which was cDNA or gDNA.

This clone was seen once. In the source study's methods: For nucleated cells, counts were estimated from reference gene primer amplification. Data came from immunoSEQ multiplex PCR; TCRdb stores just in-frame clones and leaves some out. V and J calls plus clone size are reproduced from that table; the DNA served to infer D and trimming. This table has about 120,000 clones, around 89% appearing once. The germline gives CDR1 SSHAT, CDR2 FNYEAQ (reference sequence). The V and J ends lost 1 base and 1 base, in that order; junction bases with no gene match: 3. There are 15 residues in the CDR3. This sequence joins TRBV7-7 and TRBJ2-5, with 7 bases identical to TRBD2. The sample taken for sequencing was peripheral blood. The clonotype comes from a woman between 55 and 75 years old with COVID-19, enrolled during active disease. The CDR3 is CASSLERGLQETQYF. The CDR3 nucleotides read TGTGCCAGCAGCTTAGAGCGGGGACTCCAAGAGACCCAGTACTTC.